This T cell receptor beta chain originates from a study of STAT3 mutations in large granular lymphocyte leukemia. On the study more broadly: Immunosuppressive therapy was given to more than half of T-LGLL patients.

Regarding this clone: Its antigen remains unknown.

The assay was immunoSEQ multiplex PCR, and TCRdb's table has in-frame clones only and misses some. The sample lists tens of thousands of clones, about 86% seen once, with about 13% in the top ten. The study, taken as a whole, reports: In several patients, dominant TCR clone burden exceeded STAT3 mutant burden, suggesting STAT3 mutation arose secondarily. In T-cell large granular lymphocyte leukemia, about half of patients showed multiple immunodominant subclonotypes. No sample exists from the first appearance of each clone. After therapy, 6 of 18 patients switched clonotypes, all new clones STAT3 wild type.

Between the trimmed V and J ends, which lost 3 bases and 3 bases, there was a span of 11 bases. The CDR3 totals 14 residues. The V gene's germline CDR1 is SGHRS and CDR2 YFSETQ. The rearrangement joins TRBV5-1 to TRBJ2-3; no reliable D call. This receptor was identified in a man in his 60s with T-cell large granular lymphocyte leukemia. Some clones in this sample may be carry-over from other donors' samples. Material for sequencing was peripheral blood mononuclear cells. The chain's CDR3 is CASSYRAFTDTQYF. In DNA form, the CDR3 reads TGCGCCAGCAGCTACCGGGCCTTTACAGATACGCAGTATTTT.